A single sample gave rise to the 26 T cell receptor beta chains below, sequenced in a study of blood T cell repertoires in COVID-19. Profiled with immunoSEQ multiplex PCR; TCRdb holds only in-frame clones, not every one. The table includes more than 100,000 clones, more than 85% detected once. The sample consisted of peripheral blood. These receptors were obtained from a human donor in a cohort sampled during active COVID-19.

The J gene is TRBJ2-3, the V gene TRBV7-9; the D gene is possibly TRBD1 (5 bases). The CDR3 runs 14 residues. Germline assignment: CDR1 SEHNR and CDR2 FQNEAQ (reference sequence). Trimming removed 4 bases from V and 2 bases from J, with 10 bases in between. The CDR3 DNA reads TGTGCCAGCAGCTGGAACAGGTTCACAGATACGCAGTATTTT. Translated, it gives CASSWNRFTDTQYF.

The chain couples TRBV7-9 to TRBJ1-5; 10 bases fit TRBD1. Losses at the gene ends were 5 bases for V and 5 bases for J; bases not matched to a gene: 3. CDR3 length: 14 amino acids. Germline V gene sequence: CDR1 SEHNR, CDR2 FQNEAQ (reference sequence). CDR3: CASSPGTGDQPQHF. The CDR3 DNA follows: TGTGCCAGCAGCCCCGGGACAGGGGATCAGCCCCAGCATTTT. The full variable domain, rest sourced from reference TRBV7-9 and TRBJ1-5, is DTGVSQNPRHKITKRGQNVTFRCDPISEHNRLYWYRQTLGQGPEFLTYFQNEAQLEKSRLLSDRFSAERPKGSFSTLEIQRTEQGDSAMYLCASSPGTGDQPQHFGDGTRLSIL.

Comments on this clone: The sample has other DNA sequences that encode this CDR3 too. The chain couples TRBV11-2 to TRBJ1-2, with TRBD1 identical over 9 bases. The V segment lost 1 base and the J segment 3 bases; nucleotides outside the gene matches: 0. The CDR3 is 14 residues long. Germline assignment: CDR1 SGHAT and CDR2 FQNNGV. CDR3 sequence (DNA): TGTGCCAGCAGCTTAGGGACAGGGGACTATGGCTACACCTTC. Protein: CASSLGTGDYGYTF.

The rearrangement links TRBV6-5 to TRBJ2-1; 7 nucleotides line up with TRBD2. The junction had 5 bases not matched to a gene; V was cut back by 6 bases and J by 0 bases. Per germline, CDR1 MNHEY and CDR2 SVGAGI. The CDR3 contains 15 residues. The DNA of the CDR3 is TGTGCCAGCAGCCGACTAGCCATCTCCTACAATGAGCAGTTCTTC. Translated: CASSRLAISYNEQFF.

The chain combines TRBV24-1 with TRBJ2-3, with a weak D call TRBD1 (5 bases). CDR3 size: 16 residues. Germline loops: CDR1 KGHDR, CDR2 SFDVKD. Trimming took 5 bases from V and 2 from J, leaving 16 bases between them. The CDR3 DNA is TGTGCCACCAGTGCCCAGGGTCTCAGTTTCACAGATACGCAGTATTTT. The encoded protein is CATSAQGLSFTDTQYF.

The gene calls are TRBV2 and TRBJ2-6; D remains unclear. CDR3 size: 14 residues. V lost 7 bases, J lost 0 bases, and 7 bases lay in between. Germline assignment: CDR1 SNHLY and CDR2 FYNNEI. The CDR3 bases are TGTGCCAGCACAGTCGTCTCTGGGGCCAACGTCCTGACTTTC. Translating it yields CASTVVSGANVLTF.

V gene TRBV3-1 (or the pseudogene TRBV3-2) combines with J gene TRBJ2-5; maybe TRBD2 (6 bases). Deletions cut 1 base from V and 3 bases from J, with 12 bases between. The CDR3 has 15 residues. Germline V lookup: CDR1 LGHDT, CDR2 YNNKEL (reference sequence). The CDR3 protein is CASSQGLVGKETQYF. CDR3 DNA: TGTGCCAGCAGCCAAGGACTAGTGGGGAAAGAGACCCAGTACTTC.

The chain couples TRBV28 to TRBJ2-1; 7 positions agree with TRBD2. V lost 11 bases and J lost 0; bases outside the gene matches: 13. The CDR3 consists of 16 residues. Looked up from germline, CDR1 is MDHEN and CDR2 is SYDVKM. The chain's CDR3 is CAVTSVAGHSYNEQFF. The DNA of the CDR3 is TGTGCCGTGACTTCCGTAGCGGGTCACTCCTACAATGAGCAGTTCTTC.

This clone came up a few times. The V call is TRBV12-3 or TRBV12-4, the J call TRBJ2-7, with D possibly being TRBD1 (6 bases). The CDR3 loop spans 13 amino acids. Trimming stripped 5 bases from V and 3 bases from J, with 11 bases between. CDR3 in DNA: TGTGCCAGCAGTATAACAGGGCTCTACGAGCAGTACTTC. Its protein product is CASSITGLYEQYF.

This chain links TRBV28 with TRBJ2-3, with TRBD2 matching over 8 bases. This CDR3 region has 17 residues. The V gene end was trimmed by 4 bases and the J gene end by 0 bases; junction bases not matched to a gene: 9. The V gene's germline CDR1 is MDHEN and CDR2 SYDVKM. CDR3 bases: TGTGCCAGCAGTTCCTACCGAGCGGGAGTCAGCACAGATACGCAGTATTTT. This sequence encodes CASSSYRAGVSTDTQYF.

This chain uses TRBV5-6 with TRBJ2-3, with 10 positions matching TRBD2. This CDR3 is 15 amino acids long. The V gene end was trimmed by 3 bases and the J gene end by 2 bases; junction bases not matched to a gene: 3. The germline V gene has CDR1 SGHDT and CDR2 YYEEEE. CDR3 in DNA: TGTGCCAGCAGCTACACTAGCGGGGCCACAGATACGCAGTATTTT. Protein product: CASSYTSGATDTQYF.

The rearrangement links TRBV2 to TRBJ1-4; a possible D gene is TRBD1 (5 bases). Trimming took off 3 bases at V and 16 bases at J, with 15 bases between the two ends. CDR3 length: 12 amino acids. The germline CDR1 and CDR2 sequences are SNHLY and FYNNEI. The chain's CDR3 is CASSDESGYTFF. As DNA, the CDR3 is TGTGCCAGCAGTGACGAATCAGGGTATACGTTTTTT.

The CDR3 DNA follows: TGTGCCAGTAGTAGTAGTGGAGTCGTGTACGAGCAGTACTTC. This sequence encodes CASSSSGVVYEQYF. This chain links TRBV19 with TRBJ2-7; D not resolved. CDR3 length equals 14 residues. CDR1 is LNHDA and CDR2 is SQIVND in the germline V gene (reference sequence). V lost 4 bases, J lost 4 bases, and 14 bases lay in between.

This clone has only a few counts. In DNA, the CDR3 is TGTGCCAGCAGCCAAGTACAGGGTGACTATGGCTACACCTTC. This translates into CASSQVQGDYGYTF. This chain connects TRBV3-1 (or the pseudogene TRBV3-2) to TRBJ1-2; TRBD1 might be the D (6 bases). V was trimmed by 1 base and J by 3 bases, leaving 9 bases between them. In germline, CDR1 is LGHDT, CDR2 YNNKEL (reference sequence). The CDR3 length is 14 residues.

In regard to this clone: Other DNA sequences within the sample encode an identical CDR3. The rearrangement links TRBV19 to TRBJ1-2; the match to TRBD1 covers 8 bases. CDR1 is LNHDA, CDR2 SQIVND, per germline (reference sequence). V was clipped by 5 bases and J by 3 bases; unmatched bases: 2. The CDR3 extends over 13 amino acids. The CDR3 spells CASSVDRDYGYTF. CDR3 coding DNA: TGTGCCAGTAGTGTGGACAGGGACTATGGCTACACCTTC.

J is TRBJ2-1 and V is TRBV5-5; TRBD2 is a possible D gene (6 bases). V lost 6 bases and J 6 bases, leaving 19 bases between the germline ends. CDR1 is SGHKS, CDR2 YYEKEE, per germline (reference sequence). The CDR3 consists of 15 residues. The CDR3 is CASILVRDFINEQFF. DNA for the CDR3: TGTGCCAGCATCCTGGTCCGGGACTTCATCAATGAGCAGTTCTTC.

The chain uses TRBV7-3 and TRBJ2-3; TRBD2 might be the D (7 bases). The length of the CDR3 is 13 residues. Germline CDR1 and CDR2: SGHTA and FQGTGA. The ends were cut back, 5 bases at V and 6 bases at J, with 12 bases in the middle. CDR3 sequence reads: CASSIGGGDTQYF. The CDR3 coding sequence is TGTGCCAGCAGCATAGGCGGGGGCGATACGCAGTATTTT. Variable domain in full (rest from reference TRBV7-3 and TRBJ2-3): GAGVSQTPSNKVTEKGKYVELRCDPISGHTALYWYRQSLGQGPEFLIYFQGTGAADDSGLPNDRFFAVRPEGSVSTLKIQRTERGDSAVYLCASSIGGGDTQYFGPGTRLTVL.

The rearrangement uses TRBV7-9 and TRBJ1-2; 8 bases are a match to TRBD1. Looked up from germline, CDR1 is SEHNR and CDR2 is FQNEAQ (reference sequence). Trimming at V came to 1 base and at J to 8 bases, leaving 12 bases not matched to a gene. The CDR3 contains 16 residues. The CDR3 DNA sequence: TGTGCCAGCAGCTTAGTTCACGGGACAGGAGGTCGGGGCTACACCTTC. Its translation is CASSLVHGTGGRGYTF.

The chain carries TRBV3-1 (or the pseudogene TRBV3-2) and TRBJ2-5, with D tentatively TRBD1 (5 bases). The CDR3 runs to 12 residues. Germline V lookup: CDR1 LGHDT, CDR2 YNNKEL (reference sequence). V dropped 2 bases and J dropped 6 bases, with 7 bases sitting between them. CDR3 loop: CASSQQGQTQYF. The CDR3 bases are TGTGCCAGCAGCCAACAGGGCCAGACCCAGTACTTC.

V usage is TRBV12-5 and J usage is TRBJ2-5; 9 positions agree with TRBD1. J lost 0 bases, V lost 1 base, and 3 bases had no gene match. The CDR3 sequence is 16 residues long. Per germline, CDR1 LGHNT and CDR2 FRNRAP. DNA of the CDR3: TGTGCTAGTGGTTTGGACAGGGGGCGACACCAAGAGACCCAGTACTTC. Protein sequence: CASGLDRGRHQETQYF.

The chain employs TRBV2 and TRBJ1-6, with a tentative D call TRBD1 (5 bases). The CDR3 covers 17 residues. Germline CDR1 SNHLY, CDR2 FYNNEI. V was trimmed by 4 bases and J by 0 bases, leaving 13 bases between them. CDR3 residues: CASSGAQGSSYNSPLHF. The CDR3 DNA is TGTGCCAGCAGTGGCGCCCAGGGAAGCTCCTATAATTCACCCCTCCACTTT. The complete variable domain, with remaining parts taken from reference TRBV2 and TRBJ1-6, reads EPEVTQTPSHQVTQMGQEVILRCVPISNHLYFYWYRQILGQKVEFLVSFYNNEISEKSEIFDDQFSVERPDGSNFTLKIRSTKLEDSAMYFCASSGAQGSSYNSPLHFGNGTRLTVT.

In its sample, this clone ranks as medium-sized. V and J are TRBV7-9 and TRBJ2-1, with 9 bases identical to TRBD2. This CDR3 spans 15 amino acids. Germline-derived CDR1 and CDR2 are SEHNR and FQNEAQ (reference sequence). V lost 1 base to trimming and J lost 5 bases; unmatched junction nucleotides: 3. The chain's CDR3 is CASSLGAGGNNEQFF. The CDR3 bases are TGTGCCAGCAGCTTAGGAGCGGGGGGAAACAATGAGCAGTTCTTC. The complete variable domain, with remaining parts taken from reference TRBV7-9 and TRBJ2-1, reads DTGVSQNPRHKITKRGQNVTFRCDPISEHNRLYWYRQTLGQGPEFLTYFQNEAQLEKSRLLSDRFSAERPKGSFSTLEIQRTEQGDSAMYLCASSLGAGGNNEQFFGPGTRLTVL.

This rearrangement joins TRBV28 to TRBJ1-4, with D possibly being TRBD1 (6 bases). V was pared by 4 bases and J by 4 bases, with 16 bases between. The CDR3 has 16 amino acids. Germline lookup yields CDR1 MDHEN and CDR2 SYDVKM. As DNA, the CDR3 is TGTGCCAGCAGTTCATCGACAGGAAACCTTAATGAAAAACTGTTTTTT. It translates to CASSSSTGNLNEKLFF.

In this sample, this clone turned up once. CDR3 nucleotides: TGTGCCAGCAGCTGGGACAGGGAGGTCTATGGCTACACCTTC. Translation: CASSWDREVYGYTF. V and J are TRBV5-4 and TRBJ1-2; 9 nucleotides line up with TRBD1. Germline CDR1 and CDR2: SGHNT and YYREEE (reference sequence). The V and J ends lost 3 bases and 4 bases, in that order; junction bases with no gene match: 4. The CDR3 is 14 amino acids.

The chain combines TRBV6-4 with TRBJ2-1, with 11 bases fitting TRBD2. J was trimmed by 4 bases and V by 4 bases; bases with no gene match: 3. CDR3 length: 15 residues. From germline, CDR1 is MRHNA and CDR2 SNTAGT. CDR3 loop: CASSALAGGYNEQFF. CDR3 coding DNA: TGTGCCAGCAGTGCCCTAGCGGGGGGATACAATGAGCAGTTCTTC.

CDR3 amino acids: CASQDRGNNSPLHF. The CDR3 DNA reads as TGTGCCAGCCAAGACAGGGGGAATAATTCACCCCTCCACTTT. This chain links TRBV18 with TRBJ1-6; TRBD1 aligns across 9 bases. The trim removed 8 bases at V and 5 bases at J, leaving 4 bases unmatched. This CDR3 has 14 residues. CDR1 KGHSH and CDR2 LQKENI come from the germline V gene.